In its sample, the clone carrying this TCR beta chain was seen many times. This specimen comes from a study of T cells in Graves' hyperthyroidism and ophthalmopathy. Criteria for exclusion of patients were uncontrolled infection, other autoimmune disease, pregnancy or lactation. Each 10 ml fresh peripheral blood draw supplied the PBMCs. Regions amplified from RNA transcripts were the TCR beta CDR3 regions. HTBI primers were the set used in a first-round RT-PCR of the TCR CDR3. One entry per CDR3 protein, called by TCRdb with MiXCR from the multiplex PCR reads. Here the sample spans roughly 500,000 distinct CDR3 sequences, around 13% being singletons. The clonotype comes from a woman between 25 and 40 years old with Graves' hyperthyroidism that later progressed to Graves' ophthalmopathy. The sample was blood.

This CDR3 is CASSSPISQYF. The CDR3, as DNA: TGTGCCAGCAGCTCCCCCATATCGCAGTATTTT. The chain uses TRBV7-2 and TRBJ2-3; D remains unclear. The germline gives CDR1 SGHTA, CDR2 FQGNSA. There are 11 residues in the CDR3. V was trimmed by 4 bases and J by 10 bases, leaving 9 bases between them. Full variable domain (outside the CDR3, taken from reference TRBV7-2 and TRBJ2-3): GAGVSQSPSNKVTEKGKDVELRCDPISGHTALYWYRQSLGQGLEFLIYFQGNSAPDKSGLPSDRFSAERTGGSVSTLTIQRTQQEDSAVYLCASSSPISQYFGPGTRLTVL.